Below, 24 T cell receptor beta chains from the same sample are listed, as sequenced in a study of regulatory T cells in long-lasting Graves disease. Relying on iRepertoire HTBI primers and Arm-PCR of CDR3 regions, the team built TCR beta libraries. TCRdb independently ran MiXCR on the multiplex PCR reads; one entry per CDR3 protein. The sample lists roughly 260,000 distinct CDR3 sequences, 15% to 20% occurring once. Documented time point: newly diagnosed GD, antithyroid drugs for less than 3 months. The TCR library used RNA extracted from PBMCs. These data were also filed under a second study, of T cells in Graves' hyperthyroidism and ophthalmopathy.

The sequencing used peripheral blood mononuclear cells (PBMCs), collected at new diagnosis, from a patient treated with antithyroid drugs. These receptors were obtained from a woman in her 30s with Graves disease.

The rearrangement links TRBV2 to TRBJ2-7; no clear D. Germline V gene sequence: CDR1 SNHLY, CDR2 FYNNEI. Trimming took off 3 bases at V and 2 bases at J, with 5 bases between the two ends. This CDR3 spans 12 amino acids. The DNA for the CDR3 is TGTGCCAGCAGTGAGAGTCCCTACGAGCAGTACTTC. Residues: CASSESPYEQYF.

This clonotype occurred many times. The J gene is TRBJ1-5, the V gene TRBV5-1; D unclear. The CDR3 spans 14 residues. CDR1 is SGHRS and CDR2 is YFSETQ in the germline V gene. Trimming took 1 base from V and 4 from J, leaving 9 bases between them. In DNA form, the CDR3 reads TGCGCCAGCAGCTTGACATTCGGGAATCAGCCCCAGCATTTT. It yields the protein CASSLTFGNQPQHF.

The table lists this clonotype with many counts. The chain couples TRBV19 to TRBJ1-1, with D hard to call. There are 12 residues in the CDR3. V lost 7 bases and J 3 bases, leaving 9 bases between the germline ends. CDR1 and CDR2 (germline): LNHDA, SQIVND (reference sequence). This chain's CDR3 is CASTDFYTEAFF. CDR3 nucleotide sequence: TGTGCCAGTACGGACTTCTACACTGAAGCTTTCTTT.

In the case of this clonotype: A much larger clonotype is one base distant, so this may be a read error. V and J are TRBV4-1 and TRBJ1-2, with D unresolved. The CDR3 covers 12 residues. Trimming took 0 bases from V and 12 from J, leaving 11 bases between them. Germline assignment: CDR1 MGHRA and CDR2 YSYEKL. CDR3 bases: TGCGCCAGCAGCCAAGATTTGGACGGGCACACCTTC. This translates into CASSQDLDGHTF.

This clonotype was counted ten times or more. V usage is TRBV10-3 and J usage is TRBJ1-1; D gene uncertain. CDR1 and CDR2 (germline): ENHRY, SYGVKD. The CDR3 spans 17 residues. V was clipped by 7 bases and J by 6 bases, with 27 bases between them. CDR3 nucleotide sequence: TGTGCCATCACCCAGAGGAATGTAGTAGGCGGGAGGGCTGAAGCTTTCTTT. It translates to CAITQRNVVGGRAEAFF.

This clonotype was observed a few times. Without the conserved terminal phenylalanine or tryptophan, this CDR3 likely stems from a read error. This chain connects TRBV6-2 or TRBV6-3 to TRBJ1-2; D ambiguous. Germline values: CDR1 MNHEY, CDR2 SVGEGT. The V and J ends lost 0 bases and 3 bases respectively, with 11 bases between them. The CDR3 runs 15 residues. CDR3 loop: CASSYSGSIDYGYTL. The CDR3 region has the DNA TGTGCCAGCAGTTACTCAGGGAGTATAGACTATGGCTACACCCTC.

This clonotype was seen ten or more times. The chain couples TRBV5-1 to TRBJ2-1; D is unresolved. V lost 4 bases to trimming and J lost 9 bases, with 5 bases between them. The germline gives CDR1 SGHRS, CDR2 YFSETQ. The CDR3 length is 10 residues. The CDR3 region is CASSTAEQFF. The CDR3 DNA sequence: TGCGCCAGCAGCACCGCTGAGCAGTTCTTC.

To note about this clonotype: A far larger clone differs by one base, so this is likely a read error. The conserved phenylalanine or tryptophan normally closing the CDR3 is absent here, so this likely arose from a read error. The CDR3 DNA is TGTGCCAGCGAAGCGCGGGGGTGGACTGAAGCTTTCTCT. Protein sequence: CASEARGWTEAFS. This chain joins TRBV11-2 and TRBJ1-1; a weak D match, TRBD1 (5 bases). The germline V gene encodes CDR1 SGHAT and CDR2 FQNNGV. The V end lost 8 bases, the J end lost 5 bases, and 15 bases lay between the germline ends. The CDR3 is 13 amino acids.

With respect to this clonotype: The junction shows a germline mismatch at one end, possibly a read error. This sequence joins TRBV15 and TRBJ1-1; D ambiguous. Germline assignment: CDR1 LNHNV and CDR2 YYDKDF (reference sequence). The CDR3 extends over 14 amino acids. The CDR3 sequence: CAASRDLAGTEAFF. The DNA of the CDR3 is TGTGCCGCCAGCAGAGATTTGGCAGGAACTGAAGCTTTCTTT.

The chain recombines TRBV29-1 with TRBJ2-7, with 7 bases aligning to TRBD1. Germline trimming cut 3 bases from V and 5 bases from J; bases unmatched to any gene: 7. Germline V lookup: CDR1 SQVTM, CDR2 ANQGSEA. The CDR3 has 13 residues. Here the CDR3 reads CSVDNRDSDEQYF. In DNA, the CDR3 is TGCAGCGTTGATAACCGGGACAGTGACGAGCAGTACTTC.

This chain connects TRBV12-3 or TRBV12-4 to TRBJ2-7; TRBD2 aligns across 7 bases. This CDR3 is 14 amino acids long. J was trimmed by 2 bases and V by 3 bases; bases with no gene match: 4. The CDR3 region has the DNA TGTGCCAGCAGTTTGCGGGGGATCGCCTACGAGCAGTACTTC. Its protein product is CASSLRGIAYEQYF.

This clonotype was detected ten times or more. V usage is TRBV12-3 or TRBV12-4 and J usage is TRBJ1-1; D ambiguous. The CDR3 extends over 13 amino acids. The V end was cut by 2 bases, the J end by 6 bases, with 10 bases between. The CDR3 bases are TGTGCCAGCAGTTTATGGCAAAGTTCTGAAGCTTTCTTT. It codes for CASSLWQSSEAFF.

This clonotype has at least ten counts. The chain uses TRBV11-2 and TRBJ2-2, with TRBD2 as a possible D gene (5 bases). CDR3 length: 13 amino acids. The V end was cut by 5 bases, the J end by 7 bases, with 11 bases between. Germline CDR1 is SGHAT and CDR2 is FQNNGV. This chain's CDR3 is CASSIGRSGELFF. CDR3 bases: TGTGCCAGCAGCATAGGGAGAAGCGGGGAGCTGTTTTTT.

This clonotype was counted ten times or more. The V and J genes are TRBV3-1 and TRBJ1-1; possible D gene TRBD1, 6 bases. V was pared by 4 bases and J by 3 bases, with 9 bases between. The CDR3 has 13 amino acids. CDR1 is LGHDT and CDR2 is YNNKEL in the germline V gene (reference sequence). The CDR3 DNA is TGTGCCAGCAGCCCTAGGGGGTACACTGAAGCTTTCTTT. Translation: CASSPRGYTEAFF. The full variable domain, its missing parts supplied by reference TRBV3-1 and TRBJ1-1, is DTAVSQTPKYLVTQMGNDKSIKCEQNLGHDTMYWYKQDSKKFLKIMFSYNNKELIINETVPNRFSPKSPDKAHLNLHINSLELGDSAVYFCASSPRGYTEAFFGQGTRLTVV.

The J gene is TRBJ2-7, the V gene TRBV11-2; 9 nucleotides line up with TRBD1. Germline assignment: CDR1 SGHAT and CDR2 FQNNGV. This CDR3 comprises 15 residues. The V gene end was trimmed by 5 bases and the J gene end by 6 bases; junction bases not matched to a gene: 11. The CDR3 loop is CASSRWTGVVGEQYF. Here the CDR3 DNA reads TGTGCCAGCAGCCGATGGACAGGGGTTGTTGGCGAGCAGTACTTC.

This clonotype occurred many times. This sequence joins TRBV12-3 or TRBV12-4 and TRBJ1-1; D may be TRBD1 (5 bases). V lost 8 bases and J 2 bases, leaving 9 bases between the germline ends. This CDR3 spans 12 amino acids. The CDR3 region is CASLDTNTEAFF. In DNA, the CDR3 is TGTGCCAGCCTGGACACCAACACTGAAGCTTTCTTT.

The sample holds a few counts of this clonotype. The CDR3 loop reads CASSLVDGAYEQYF. CDR3 in DNA: TGTGCCAGCAGTTTGGTGGACGGGGCCTACGAGCAGTACTTC. The V call is TRBV27, the J call TRBJ2-7; possibly TRBD2 for D (5 bases). This CDR3 region has 14 residues. In germline, CDR1 is MNHEY, CDR2 SMNVEV (reference sequence). V was pared by 3 bases and J by 2 bases, with 11 bases between.

This clonotype was observed a few times. The genes are TRBV19 and TRBJ2-7, with 7 bases lining up with TRBD1. V lost 6 bases and J lost 2; bases outside the gene matches: 7. In germline, CDR1 is LNHDA, CDR2 SQIVND (reference sequence). There are 14 residues in the CDR3. The CDR3 DNA reads TGTGCCAGTAGAACAAGGACAGGAGCCTACGAGCAGTACTTC. Protein sequence: CASRTRTGAYEQYF.

This clonotype was counted a few times. The chain joins TRBV7-9 to TRBJ2-7; 7 bases line up with TRBD2. Trimming took 6 bases from V and 2 from J; bases not matched to a gene: 10. There are 15 residues in the CDR3. The germline V gene encodes CDR1 SEHNR and CDR2 FQNEAQ (reference sequence). CDR3 coding DNA: TGTGCCAGCAGTCCCGTCGGCGGGGGAACCTACGAGCAGTACTTC. Protein: CASSPVGGGTYEQYF.

This clonotype was detected only a few times. The genes are TRBV5-4 and TRBJ1-1; the D gene is possibly TRBD1 (6 bases). Trimming took 4 bases from V and 4 from J, leaving 14 bases between them. The CDR3 runs 14 residues. CDR1 and CDR2 (germline): SGHNT, YYREEE (reference sequence). As DNA, the CDR3 is TGTGCCAGCAGCCCCCGGGACACCATCACTGAAGCTTTCTTT. This translates into CASSPRDTITEAFF.

This clonotype has at least ten counts. Compared with germline, one end of the junction differs, possibly owing to a read error. V gene TRBV5-1 combines with J gene TRBJ1-1; no reliable D call. Germline V CDR1 and CDR2: SGHRS, YFSETQ. The CDR3 has 14 residues. The CDR3 nucleotides are TGTGCCAGCAGCTTGGGGTCGGCAAACACTGAAGCTTTCTTT. Translated: CASSLGSANTEAFF.

This clonotype was counted at least ten times. The rearrangement uses TRBV4-1 and TRBJ1-5, with unresolved D. V shed 0 bases and J shed 0 bases, with 6 bases lying between them. Germline assignment: CDR1 MGHRA and CDR2 YSYEKL. CDR3 size: 15 residues. The CDR3 loop is CASSQDRNSNQPQHF. In DNA form, the CDR3 reads TGCGCCAGCAGCCAAGATCGGAATAGCAATCAGCCCCAGCATTTT.

This clonotype was detected many times. The CDR3 loop is CASSPLRAAISNQPQHF. CDR3 nucleotide sequence: TGTGCCAGCAGCCCGCTTAGGGCGGCCATTAGCAATCAGCCCCAGCATTTT. V usage is TRBV28 and J usage is TRBJ1-5, with D uncertain. There are 17 residues in the CDR3. Germline-derived CDR1 and CDR2 are MDHEN and SYDVKM. V lost 6 bases and J lost 0, with 18 bases in between.

This clonotype has ten or more counts. The chain employs TRBV7-2 and TRBJ2-7, with D tentatively TRBD1 or TRBD2 (6 bases each). Germline V gives CDR1 SGHTA, CDR2 FQGNSA. There are 15 residues in the CDR3. Trimming stripped 3 bases from V and 0 bases from J, with 12 bases between. The CDR3 spells CASSLGAGSSYEQYF. The CDR3 DNA is TGTGCCAGCAGCTTGGGGGCGGGGAGCTCCTACGAGCAGTACTTC.